A selection of T cell receptor beta chains follows, all from one sample in a study of blood T cell repertoires in COVID-19. TCRdb's copy holds only in-frame clones and misses some; the assay was immunoSEQ multiplex PCR. Of 200,000 to 250,000 clones in the sample, more than 75% are singletons; the top ten hold about 4.5%. Sequencing used peripheral blood. The receptors were gathered from a man aged 50 to 59 with acute or convalescent COVID-19. Both conserved end residues are part of each CDR3. The D gene is left open where the match is weak. Rows may omit the clone size; those that give it use once, few, many or a size class.

CDR3nt: TGTGCCAGTAGGACATGGGCCACTGAAGCTTTCTTT; CDR3aa: CASRTWATEAFF; j_gene: TRBJ1-1; v_gene: TRBV19; abundance: few; d_gene: NA
CDR3nt: TGCGCCAGCAGCTTCGCGTTAGCGGGGACCTACAATGAGCAGTTCTTC; CDR3aa: CASSFALAGTYNEQFF; j_gene: TRBJ2-1; v_gene: TRBV5-1; abundance: NA; d_gene: TRBD2
CDR3nt: TGCGCCAGCAGTGAGCCACAGGGCAATCAGCCCCAGCATTTT; CDR3aa: CASSEPQGNQPQHF; j_gene: TRBJ1-5; v_gene: TRBV10-2; abundance: NA; d_gene: NA
CDR3nt: TGTGCCAGCAGCTTAGCCTCCGGGACAGGGGTAGGGAATCAGCCCCAGCATTTT; CDR3aa: CASSLASGTGVGNQPQHF; j_gene: TRBJ1-5; v_gene: TRBV11-2; abundance: few; d_gene: TRBD1
CDR3nt: TGCGCCAGCAGCTGGGGGACAGGGGGCGCTGGGGCCAACGTCCTGACTTTC; CDR3aa: CASSWGTGGAGANVLTF; j_gene: TRBJ2-6; v_gene: TRBV5-1; abundance: NA; d_gene: TRBD1
CDR3nt: TGTGCCCCGCCAAGCGGCGGGTACTTC; CDR3aa: CAPPSGGYF; j_gene: TRBJ2-5; v_gene: TRBV19; abundance: NA; d_gene: NA
CDR3nt: TGTGCCAGCAGCCCACAGGGCATCGGGGAGCTGTTTTTT; CDR3aa: CASSPQGIGELFF; j_gene: TRBJ2-2; v_gene: TRBV6-4; abundance: NA; d_gene: NA
CDR3nt: TGTGCCAGTCGCCAACAGGGGTCCACTGAAGCTTTCTTT; CDR3aa: CASRQQGSTEAFF; j_gene: TRBJ1-1; v_gene: TRBV19; abundance: few; d_gene: TRBD1
CDR3nt: TGTGCCAGCAGTCCAGGACAGGGGAGGGAAAAACTGTTTTTT; CDR3aa: CASSPGQGREKLFF; j_gene: TRBJ1-4; v_gene: TRBV6-5; abundance: NA; d_gene: TRBD1
CDR3nt: TGTGCCAGCAGCTTACTAGCGGGGGGCACAGATACGCAGTATTTT; CDR3aa: CASSLLAGGTDTQYF; j_gene: TRBJ2-3; v_gene: TRBV7-9; abundance: NA; d_gene: TRBD2
CDR3nt: TGTGCCAGCACCATAGTAGTAAGCAATCAGCCCCAGCATTTT; CDR3aa: CASTIVVSNQPQHF; j_gene: TRBJ1-5; v_gene: TRBV2; abundance: NA; d_gene: NA
CDR3nt: TGTGCCAGCAGCTTGGGCGGATCAGGGGAGACCCAGTACTTC; CDR3aa: CASSLGGSGETQYF; j_gene: TRBJ2-5; v_gene: TRBV5-4; abundance: NA; d_gene: NA
CDR3nt: TGTGCCAGCAGTTACAGTAAACAGGGAACTGAAGCTTTCTTT; CDR3aa: CASSYSKQGTEAFF; j_gene: TRBJ1-1; v_gene: TRBV6-6; abundance: NA; d_gene: NA
CDR3nt: TGCAGCGTTTACGCCGGAGGGGCTTTCTTT; CDR3aa: CSVYAGGAFF; j_gene: TRBJ1-1; v_gene: TRBV29-1; abundance: once; d_gene: NA
CDR3nt: TGTGCCAGCAGTGATGGGGGGTTCTCCTACGAGCAGTACTTC; CDR3aa: CASSDGGFSYEQYF; j_gene: TRBJ2-7; v_gene: TRBV6-1; abundance: once; d_gene: NA
CDR3nt: TGTGCCAGCTCACCGCGGCAAGATACGCAGTATTTT; CDR3aa: CASSPRQDTQYF; j_gene: TRBJ2-3; v_gene: TRBV18; abundance: once; d_gene: NA